This TCR beta chain was obtained from a study of blood T cell repertoires in COVID-19. The overall study: Spain, Italy and the United States supplied samples that represented acute and convalescent COVID-19. T cells, B-cell-depleted T cells, or PBMCs supplied cDNA or gDNA.

Per the original data handling: Amplification of reference gene primers was used by the study to estimate nucleated cell counts. Here immunoSEQ multiplex PCR was the method, and the copy in TCRdb shows in-frame clones only, minus some. V, J and clone size reflect that table, while D and trimming were determined from the DNA. The sample yields 200,000 to 300,000 clones, roughly 84% seen once. The CDR3 has 14 amino acids. V dropped 2 bases and J dropped 0 bases, with 7 bases sitting between them. The germline gives CDR1 SEHNR, CDR2 FQNEAQ (reference sequence). The receptor was derived from a woman aged 40 to 50 who had recovered from COVID-19. The chain has TRBV7-9 and TRBJ1-2, with D perhaps TRBD1 (5 bases). The specimen was peripheral blood. CDR3 nucleotide sequence: TGTGCCAGCAGCTTACGACAGACTAACTATGGCTACACCTTC. Translating gives CASSLRQTNYGYTF.